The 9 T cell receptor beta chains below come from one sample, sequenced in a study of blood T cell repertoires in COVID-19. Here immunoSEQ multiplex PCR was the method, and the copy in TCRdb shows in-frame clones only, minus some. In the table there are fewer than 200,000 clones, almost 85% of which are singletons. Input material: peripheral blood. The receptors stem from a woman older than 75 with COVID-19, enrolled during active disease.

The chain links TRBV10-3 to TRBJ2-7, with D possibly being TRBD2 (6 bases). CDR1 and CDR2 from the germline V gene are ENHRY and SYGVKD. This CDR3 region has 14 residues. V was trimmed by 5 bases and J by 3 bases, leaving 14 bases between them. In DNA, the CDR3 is TGTGCCATCAGTTCCGGGGACTCCTTCTACGAGCAGTACTTC. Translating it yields CAISSGDSFYEQYF.

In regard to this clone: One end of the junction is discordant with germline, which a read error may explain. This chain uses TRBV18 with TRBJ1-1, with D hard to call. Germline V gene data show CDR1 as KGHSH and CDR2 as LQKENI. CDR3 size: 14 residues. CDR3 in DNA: TGTGCCAGCTCACCAGGCCCGCTGAACGCTGAAGCTTTCTTT. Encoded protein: CASSPGPLNAEAFF.

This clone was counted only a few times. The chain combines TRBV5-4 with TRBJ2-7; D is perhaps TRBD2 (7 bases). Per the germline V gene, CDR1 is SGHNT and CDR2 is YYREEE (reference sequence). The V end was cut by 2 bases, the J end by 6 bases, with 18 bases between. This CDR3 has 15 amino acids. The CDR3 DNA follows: TGTGCCAGCAGCTTCTCCGATGGGAGGGGGTCCGAGCAGTACTTC. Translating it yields CASSFSDGRGSEQYF.

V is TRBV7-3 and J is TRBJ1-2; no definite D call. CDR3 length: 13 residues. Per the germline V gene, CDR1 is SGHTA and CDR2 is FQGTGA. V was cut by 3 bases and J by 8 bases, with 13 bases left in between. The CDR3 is CASSFGPGKGYTF. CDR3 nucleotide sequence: TGTGCCAGCAGCTTCGGCCCCGGGAAAGGCTACACCTTC.

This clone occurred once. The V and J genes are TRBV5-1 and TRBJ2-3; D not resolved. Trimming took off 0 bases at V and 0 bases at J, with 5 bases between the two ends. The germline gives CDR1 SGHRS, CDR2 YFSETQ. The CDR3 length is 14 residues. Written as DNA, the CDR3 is TGCGCCAGCAGCTTGGCCGGGAGCACAGATACGCAGTATTTT. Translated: CASSLAGSTDTQYF.

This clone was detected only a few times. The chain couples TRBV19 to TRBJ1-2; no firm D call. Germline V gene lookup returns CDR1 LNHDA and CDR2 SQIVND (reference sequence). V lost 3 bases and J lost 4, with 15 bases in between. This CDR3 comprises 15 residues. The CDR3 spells CASSMKLGSTYGYTF. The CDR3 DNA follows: TGTGCCAGTAGTATGAAGCTGGGCAGCACCTATGGCTACACCTTC. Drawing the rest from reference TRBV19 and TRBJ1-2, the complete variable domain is DGGITQSPKYLFRKEGQNVTLSCEQNLNHDAMYWYRQDPGQGLRLIYYSQIVNDFQKGDIAEGYSVSREKKESFPLTVTSAQKNPTAFYLCASSMKLGSTYGYTFGSGTRLTVV.

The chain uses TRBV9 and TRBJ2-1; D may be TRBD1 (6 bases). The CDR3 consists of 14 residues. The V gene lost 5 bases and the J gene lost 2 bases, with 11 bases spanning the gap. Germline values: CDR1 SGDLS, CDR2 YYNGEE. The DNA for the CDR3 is TGTGCCAGCAGTCCAAGGGGGACCTACAATGAGCAGTTCTTC. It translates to CASSPRGTYNEQFF. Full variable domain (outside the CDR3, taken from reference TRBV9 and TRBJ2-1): DSGVTQTPKHLITATGQRVTLRCSPRSGDLSVYWYQQSLDQGLQFLIQYYNGEERAKGNILERFSAQQFPDLHSELNLSSLELGDSALYFCASSPRGTYNEQFFGPGTRLTVL.

The CDR3 loop reads CASSATGGGYGYTF. Written as DNA, the CDR3 is TGTGCCAGCTCAGCGACAGGGGGCGGGTATGGCTACACCTTC. The V call is TRBV18, the J call TRBJ1-2, with 10 nucleotides matching TRBD1. Per the germline V gene, CDR1 is KGHSH and CDR2 is LQKENI. Trimming removed 5 bases from V and 5 bases from J; junction bases left unmatched: 5. The CDR3 sequence is 14 residues long.

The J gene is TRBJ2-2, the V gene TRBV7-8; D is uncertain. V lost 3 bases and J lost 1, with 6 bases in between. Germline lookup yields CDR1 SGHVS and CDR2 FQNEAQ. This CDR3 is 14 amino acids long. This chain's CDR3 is CASSLPGNTGELFF. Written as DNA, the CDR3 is TGTGCCAGCAGCTTGCCGGGGAACACCGGGGAGCTGTTTTTT.